This record covers a single T cell receptor beta chain. Antigen unknown. Healthy and HIV-negative, the adult donors had no recent acute infections or vaccinations. This entry belongs to a study of shared clonotypes between healthy human individuals. Study outcomes and limitations: Sorted-subset samples were not fully sequenced, rarefaction indicated. Sequencing depth was expected to influence donor clonotype sharing.

Sequenced by immunoSEQ multiplex PCR; TCRdb stores in-frame clones only, minus some. The sample holds 2.5 million or so clones, roughly nine tenths seen once. The sequence was obtained from a man aged 18 to 30 in good health. Sequenced material: naive CD4+ T cells sorted from blood. Subset denoted: CD45RA+ positively selected.

Here the CDR3 reads CASSYASAGELFF. CDR3 DNA: TGTGCCAGCAGTTACGCTAGCGCCGGGGAGCTGTTTTTT. J is TRBJ2-2 and V is TRBV6-5; perhaps TRBD2 as D (6 bases). Trimming left V 2 bases short and J 6 bases short, with 7 bases between. The CDR3 extends over 13 amino acids. Germline V gives CDR1 MNHEY, CDR2 SVGAGI.